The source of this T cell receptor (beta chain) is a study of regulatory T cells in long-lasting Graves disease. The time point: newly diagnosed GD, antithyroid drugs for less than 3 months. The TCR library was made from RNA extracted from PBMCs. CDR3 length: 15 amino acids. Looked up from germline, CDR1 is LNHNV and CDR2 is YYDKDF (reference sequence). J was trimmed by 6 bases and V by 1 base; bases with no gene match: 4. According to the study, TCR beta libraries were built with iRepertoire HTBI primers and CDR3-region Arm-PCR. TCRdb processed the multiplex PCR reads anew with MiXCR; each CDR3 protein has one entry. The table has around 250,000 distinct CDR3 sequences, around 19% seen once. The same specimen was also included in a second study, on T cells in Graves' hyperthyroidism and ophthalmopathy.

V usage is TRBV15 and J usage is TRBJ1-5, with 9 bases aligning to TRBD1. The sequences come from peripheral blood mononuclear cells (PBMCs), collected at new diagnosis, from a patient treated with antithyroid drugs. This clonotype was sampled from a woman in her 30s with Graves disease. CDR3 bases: TGTGCCACCAGCAGAGTCCGACAGGGGGGTCAGCCCCAGCATTTT. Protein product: CATSRVRQGGQPQHF.